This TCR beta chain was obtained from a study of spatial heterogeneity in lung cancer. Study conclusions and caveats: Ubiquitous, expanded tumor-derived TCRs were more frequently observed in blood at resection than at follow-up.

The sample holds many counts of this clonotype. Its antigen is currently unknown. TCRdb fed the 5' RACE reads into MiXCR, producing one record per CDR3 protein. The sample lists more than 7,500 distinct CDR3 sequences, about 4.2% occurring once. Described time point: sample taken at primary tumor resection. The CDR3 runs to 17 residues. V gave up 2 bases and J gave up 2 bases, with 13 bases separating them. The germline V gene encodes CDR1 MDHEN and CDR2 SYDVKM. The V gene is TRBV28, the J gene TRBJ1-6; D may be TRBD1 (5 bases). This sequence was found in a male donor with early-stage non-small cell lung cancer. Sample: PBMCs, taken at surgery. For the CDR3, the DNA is TGTGCCAGCAGTTTACCGGGACGGACCACCTATAATTCACCCCTCCACTTT. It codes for CASSLPGRTTYNSPLHF.